A selection of T cell receptor beta chains follows, all from one sample in a study of early T cells in non-severe SARS-CoV-2 infection. TCRdb re-called the 5' RACE reads through MiXCR, storing one row per CDR3 protein. The sample lists 30,000 to 40,000 distinct CDR3 sequences, under 6% seen once, with 14% in the top ten. Sequenced sample: whole blood. These TCRs come from an adult who was a healthcare worker with PCR-confirmed SARS-CoV-2 infection or an uninfected control (not recorded which). Both conserved end residues are part of each CDR3. The D gene is left open where the match is weak. Size is omitted from some rows. Given values are once, few, many or a class for expanded clones.

cdr3_length j_call d_call clone_size v_call cdr3_aa cdr3_nt
14 TRBJ2-2 - - TRBV9 CASSVGGSDGELFF TGTGCCAGCAGCGTAGGGGGGAGCGACGGGGAGCTGTTTTTT
14 TRBJ2-3 - many TRBV7-9 CASSPSRGTDTQYF TGTGCCAGCAGCCCCAGCAGAGGCACAGATACGCAGTATTTT
16 TRBJ2-4 - many TRBV29-1 CSVAGYTSGVGGIQYF TGCAGCGTTGCTGGCTACACCTCGGGGGTTGGGGGCATTCAGTACTTC
14 TRBJ2-7 - many TRBV7-9 CASSLGQGLYEQYF TGTGCCAGCAGCTTAGGCCAGGGCCTTTACGAGCAGTACTTC
17 TRBJ1-6 - - TRBV6-6 CASSYEGLGYNNSPLHF TGTGCCAGCAGTTACGAGGGGTTGGGATATAACAATTCACCCCTCCACTTT
13 TRBJ2-7 - many TRBV18 CASSPTESDEQYF TGTGCCAGCTCACCCACGGAATCGGACGAGCAGTACTTC
13 TRBJ1-1 - few TRBV7-9 CASSLGARTEAFF TGTGCCAGCAGCTTAGGGGCCCGGACTGAAGCTTTCTTT
12 TRBJ1-1 - many TRBV6-1 CASSRGLTEAFF TGTGCCAGTTCCAGGGGTTTAACTGAAGCTTTCTTT
15 TRBJ1-5 - many TRBV4-1 CASSQDSGGGQPQHF TGCGCCAGCAGCCAAGATAGCGGGGGCGGTCAGCCCCAGCATTTT
17 TRBJ2-3 TRBD1 many TRBV11-2 CASSQRPGTEPVNTQYF TGTGCCAGCAGCCAACGCCCCGGGACAGAGCCCGTGAATACGCAGTATTTT
16 TRBJ2-3 TRBD1 - TRBV2 CASRAKGALGTDTQYF TGTGCCAGCAGGGCGAAGGGGGCTTTGGGCACAGATACGCAGTATTTT
15 TRBJ2-5 TRBD2 many TRBV28 CASSLGSGGARTQYF TGTGCCAGCAGTTTAGGGAGCGGGGGGGCCAGGACCCAGTACTTC
14 TRBJ1-3 TRBD1 - TRBV29-1 CSVGTASSGNTIYF TGCAGCGTGGGGACAGCTAGCTCTGGAAACACCATATATTTT
12 TRBJ2-7 - many TRBV5-1 CASSYGADEQYF TGCGCCAGCAGTTATGGAGCGGACGAGCAGTACTTC
12 TRBJ2-7 - - TRBV20-1 CSAPASAYEQYF TGCAGTGCTCCGGCCAGTGCCTACGAGCAGTACTTC
13 TRBJ2-1 - many TRBV6-4 CASSAAGLSEQFF TGTGCCAGCAGTGCTGCCGGACTATCTGAGCAGTTCTTC
14 TRBJ1-1 - many TRBV18 CASSPPGVNTEAFF TGTGCCAGCTCACCCCCCGGGGTGAACACTGAAGCTTTCTTT
15 TRBJ2-1 - few TRBV20-1 CSARDSKGTLNEQFF TGCAGTGCTAGAGATTCTAAAGGGACACTCAATGAGCAGTTCTTC
15 TRBJ2-2 - - TRBV3-2 CASSRGDRDTGELFF TGTGCCAGCAGCCGAGGCGACAGGGACACCGGGGAGCTGTTTTTT
16 TRBJ2-1 - few TRBV28 CASSLVAGGTYNEQFF TGTGCCAGCAGTTTAGTCGCCGGGGGCACCTACAATGAGCAGTTCTTC
14 TRBJ2-2 - - TRBV12-5 CASGLGVGAGELFF TGTGCTAGTGGTTTGGGTGTTGGGGCCGGGGAGCTGTTTTTT
12 TRBJ1-3 - many TRBV4-2 CASSQNRNTIYF TGTGCCAGCAGCCAGAACCGAAACACCATATATTTT
16 TRBJ2-7 - many TRBV7-8 CASRPTRTGQPYEQYF TGTGCCAGCAGACCCACCCGGACTGGACAACCCTACGAGCAGTACTTC
14 TRBJ2-2 - many TRBV12-3/TRBV12-4 CASRRGLDTGELFF TGTGCCAGCAGGAGGGGTCTGGACACCGGGGAGCTGTTTTTT
12 TRBJ2-7 - few TRBV29-1 CSVTSTGYEQYF TGCAGCGTTACCTCAACAGGTTACGAGCAGTACTTC
13 TRBJ2-7 TRBD2 many TRBV10-3 CAISGTSGNEQYF TGTGCCATCAGTGGTACTAGCGGGAACGAGCAGTACTTC
15 TRBJ1-4 - many TRBV6-5 CASSYSGTANEKLFF TGTGCCAGCAGTTACTCCGGGACGGCGAATGAAAAACTGTTTTTT
16 TRBJ2-1 TRBD1 few TRBV20-1 CSARETGGAPRNEQFF TGCAGTGCTAGAGAGACAGGGGGCGCCCCCCGGAATGAGCAGTTCTTC
14 TRBJ2-7 - many TRBV10-3 CAISPSTEAYEQYF TGTGCCATCAGTCCCTCGACAGAAGCCTACGAGCAGTACTTC
12 TRBJ1-2 - few TRBV2 CASLPGFGGYTF TGTGCCAGTTTACCGGGATTCGGTGGCTACACCTTC
15 TRBJ1-1 - few TRBV5-1 CASSLSGTENTEAFF TGCGCCAGCAGCTTATCCGGGACCGAGAACACTGAAGCTTTCTTT
13 TRBJ2-3 - - TRBV2 CASRPASEDTQYF TGTGCCAGCAGGCCCGCCTCAGAAGATACGCAGTATTTT
14 TRBJ2-1 - many TRBV28 CASSPGGVYNEQFF TGTGCCAGCAGTCCCGGCGGGGTATACAATGAGCAGTTCTTC
12 TRBJ2-7 - - TRBV12-3/TRBV12-4 CASSIDTYEQYF TGTGCCAGCAGTATAGACACCTACGAGCAGTACTTC
15 TRBJ1-4 - - TRBV5-1 CASSLKAQGNEKLFF TGCGCCAGCAGCTTAAAGGCTCAGGGGAATGAAAAACTGTTTTTT
15 TRBJ2-7 - few TRBV20-1 CSARVPSYSSYEQYF TGCAGTGCTAGAGTTCCTAGCTACTCCTCCTACGAGCAGTACTTC
14 TRBJ2-1 - few TRBV19 CASKISGSYNEQFF TGTGCCAGTAAAATTTCAGGCTCCTACAATGAGCAGTTCTTC
16 TRBJ1-6 - - TRBV6-1 CASIPRGRVINSPLHF TGTGCCAGCATTCCAAGGGGGAGGGTGATCAATTCACCCCTCCACTTT
14 TRBJ1-3 - - TRBV6-6 CASSYVGVENTIYF TGTGCCAGCAGTTACGTGGGGGTGGAAAACACCATATATTTT
13 TRBJ1-1 - - TRBV5-1 CASSLAGRTEAFF TGCGCCAGCAGCTTGGCCGGCAGAACTGAAGCTTTCTTT
18 TRBJ2-6 - few TRBV15 CATSRGQGIISGANVLTF TGTGCCACCAGCAGAGGTCAGGGGATAATATCTGGGGCCAACGTCCTGACTTTC
13 TRBJ2-1 - many TRBV24-1 CATSDGAKNEQFF TGTGCCACCAGTGATGGGGCGAAGAATGAGCAGTTCTTC
15 TRBJ2-2 - many TRBV19 CASSKRVDNTGELFF TGTGCCAGTAGTAAGCGGGTAGATAACACCGGGGAGCTGTTTTTT
13 TRBJ2-5 TRBD1 few TRBV19 CASLGDSSETQYF TGTGCCAGTCTCGGGGACAGCTCAGAGACCCAGTACTTC
12 TRBJ1-1 - many TRBV12-3/TRBV12-4 CASSLVRVTAFF TGTGCCAGCAGTTTAGTCAGGGTTACGGCTTTCTTT
14 TRBJ1-1 - few TRBV5-6 CASSLFRENTEAFF TGTGCCAGCAGCTTGTTTAGGGAAAACACTGAAGCTTTCTTT
13 TRBJ2-7 - few TRBV7-2 CASSRDHTGEQYF TGTGCCAGCAGCCGGGACCACACAGGCGAGCAGTACTTC
17 TRBJ2-3 TRBD2 many TRBV19 CASSIDGPTGGAYTQYF TGTGCCAGTAGTATAGATGGCCCTACCGGGGGGGCTTATACGCAGTATTTT
16 TRBJ2-2 - - TRBV6-1 CASSEVAFQSTGELFF TGTGCCAGCAGTGAAGTTGCCTTTCAGAGCACCGGGGAGCTGTTTTTT
15 TRBJ2-7 - few TRBV3-1 CASSQTHRGPQEQYF TGTGCCAGCAGCCAAACCCACCGGGGACCACAAGAGCAGTACTTC
13 TRBJ2-1 - many TRBV7-2 CASSLHKGGEQFF TGTGCCAGCAGCTTGCATAAGGGAGGTGAGCAGTTCTTC
16 TRBJ2-4 - many TRBV15 CATSREGSLAKNIQYF TGTGCCACCAGCAGAGAAGGGAGTCTAGCCAAAAACATTCAGTACTTC
14 TRBJ2-4 - few TRBV4-1 CASSLGHSQNIQYF TGCGCCAGCAGCCTAGGACATTCCCAGAACATTCAGTACTTC
18 TRBJ1-1 - few TRBV9 CASSVEVAIGRENTEAFF TGTGCCAGCAGCGTAGAGGTGGCCATAGGGAGGGAAAACACTGAAGCTTTCTTT
14 TRBJ2-1 TRBD1 - TRBV15 CATSRGSTGAEQFF TGTGCCACCAGCAGGGGATCTACAGGGGCTGAGCAGTTCTTC
15 TRBJ2-1 TRBD1 few TRBV20-1 CSANPEGASYNEQFF TGCAGTGCCAACCCCGAGGGGGCTTCCTACAATGAGCAGTTCTTC
15 TRBJ2-1 TRBD2 many TRBV7-3 CASSAGLAGHNEQFF TGTGCCAGCAGCGCAGGACTAGCGGGGCACAATGAGCAGTTCTTC
13 TRBJ2-5 - many TRBV29-1 CSVDQDRQETQYF TGCAGCGTTGATCAAGACAGGCAAGAGACCCAGTACTTC
15 TRBJ2-5 - many TRBV18 CASSPSSRVQETQYF TGTGCCAGCTCACCATCCTCTCGCGTACAAGAGACCCAGTACTTC
16 TRBJ1-4 - many TRBV7-2 CASSLFGGSGIEKLFF TGTGCCAGCAGCTTATTTGGGGGAAGTGGGATCGAAAAACTGTTTTTT